This is a list of T cell receptor beta chains from one sample in a study of identical twins. TCRdb re-derived calls from the 5' RACE reads in MiXCR, one entry per CDR3 protein. The sample comprises 500,000 or so distinct CDR3 sequences, more than 13% of which are singletons, and 0.52% rests with the top ten. The sample was also linked to a second study, of yellow fever vaccine responses in identical twins.

The sample comprised CD4+ T cells sorted from blood. These TCRs come from a young woman in good health. Both conserved end residues are part of each CDR3. D genes are given only for firm matches. Size values are once, few and many counts, or a class for expanded clones, and some rows have none.

D	V	J	size	DNA	CDR3
TRBD2	TRBV5-1	TRBJ2-3	few	TGCGCCAGCAGCCCAATCTTTTTAGCGGGGGGCACAGATACGCAGTATTTT	CASSPIFLAGGTDTQYF
.	TRBV29-1	TRBJ2-5	few	TGCAGCGTTGCTCGGGGGCAAGAGACCCAGTACTTC	CSVARGQETQYF
TRBD2	TRBV3-1	TRBJ2-2	.	TGTGCCAGCAGCCAAGGGTTAACTAGCGCTCGGGCCGGGGAGCTGTTTTTT	CASSQGLTSARAGELFF
.	TRBV24-1	TRBJ2-1	few	TGTGCCACCAGTGATACTATGGAGCAGTTCTTC	CATSDTMEQFF
.	TRBV25-1	TRBJ2-7	once	TGTGCCAGCGCCGGGCGGGCCTCCTACGAGCAGTACTTC	CASAGRASYEQYF
.	TRBV12-3/TRBV12-4	TRBJ1-6	.	TGTGCCTGTAAGACAGAAACCTATAATTCACCCCTCCTCTTT	CACKTETYNSPLLF
.	TRBV7-2	TRBJ2-5	few	TGTGCCAGCAGCCGATCCTCGGGGCCGGAGACCCAGTACTTC	CASSRSSGPETQYF
TRBD2	TRBV18	TRBJ2-3	few	TGTGCCAGCTCACCAGGGAGCGGGGGGGCAGATACGCAGTATTTT	CASSPGSGGADTQYF
.	TRBV12-3/TRBV12-4	TRBJ1-5	many	TGTGCCAGCAGTTTCGGCAGGGTCGGCAATCAGCCCCAGCATTTT	CASSFGRVGNQPQHF
.	TRBV5-1	TRBJ2-3	once	TGCGCCAGCAGCTTGGACGGGGAACGCACAAATACGCAGTATTTT	CASSLDGERTNTQYF
.	TRBV7-2	TRBJ2-2	.	TGTGCCAGCAGCTTATCTCGTGTCCTTCTTGGGGACGCGTGGTCCCGCGGGACCGGGGAGCTGTTTTTT	CASSLSRVLLGDAWSRGTGELFF
TRBD2	TRBV5-6	TRBJ2-1	few	TGTGCCAGCAGCTCCCGGCCTAGCGGGAGCTCCTACAATGAGCAGTTCTTC	CASSSRPSGSSYNEQFF
.	TRBV20-1	TRBJ2-1	.	TGCAGTGCTTCGATCGACTCCTACAATGAGCAGTTCTTC	CSASIDSYNEQFF
.	TRBV5-1	TRBJ2-5	few	TGCGCCAGCAGCTTGAGTCAAGCCCAAGAGACCCAGTACTTC	CASSLSQAQETQYF
.	TRBV27	TRBJ1-1	few	TGTGCCAGCAGTTCTCGAAGGCAGCGCGCTTTCTTT	CASSSRRQRAFF
TRBD2	TRBV14	TRBJ2-3	.	TGTGCCAGCAGCCGTCATCGCGGGGGAACTTACACAGATACGCAGTATTTT	CASSRHRGGTYTDTQYF
TRBD2	TRBV20-1	TRBJ2-3	few	TGCAGTGCGGAGAGACTAGCGGAGAGCACAGATACGCAGTATTTT	CSAERLAESTDTQYF